The TCR beta chain described here comes from a study of regulatory dendritic cells for organ transplantation. Findings and limits, study-wide: Memory T cells were less diverse than naive, with memory CD8+ most oligoclonal. Mature dendritic cells appeared to drive more memory CD8+ clonal expansion than regulatory ones.

Worth noting for this clone: Its matching antigen is unknown.

Germline V gene lookup returns CDR1 SGDLS and CDR2 YYNGEE. V lost 10 bases to trimming and J lost 1 base; unmatched junction nucleotides: 5. This CDR3 has 13 amino acids. Some clones are missing from TCRdb's copy, which holds only in-frame ones; the method was immunoSEQ multiplex PCR. In the table there are 30,000 to 40,000 clones, under 95% of which are singletons. Source material: naive CD8+ T cells from blood. Subset described: CD45RA+ naive T cells. The gene calls are TRBV9 and TRBJ1-3; TRBD1 agrees at 7 bases. The source is a human donor in good health. The chain's CDR3 is CAGSTGSGNTIYF. Written as DNA, the CDR3 is TGTGCCGGATCGACAGGGTCTGGAAACACCATATATTTT.